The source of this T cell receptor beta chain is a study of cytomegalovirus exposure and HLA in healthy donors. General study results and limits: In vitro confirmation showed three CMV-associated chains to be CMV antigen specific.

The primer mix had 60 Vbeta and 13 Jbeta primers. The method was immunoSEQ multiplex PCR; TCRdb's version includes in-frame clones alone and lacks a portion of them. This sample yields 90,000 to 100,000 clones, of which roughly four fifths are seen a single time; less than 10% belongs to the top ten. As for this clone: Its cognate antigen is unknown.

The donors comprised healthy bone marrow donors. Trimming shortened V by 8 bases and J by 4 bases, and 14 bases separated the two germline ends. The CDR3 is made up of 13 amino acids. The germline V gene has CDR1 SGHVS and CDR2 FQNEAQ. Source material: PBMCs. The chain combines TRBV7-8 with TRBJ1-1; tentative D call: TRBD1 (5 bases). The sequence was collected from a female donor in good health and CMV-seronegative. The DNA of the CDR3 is TGTGCCAGCTTGCCGACCCAGGGCACTGAAGCTTTCTTT. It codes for CASLPTQGTEAFF.